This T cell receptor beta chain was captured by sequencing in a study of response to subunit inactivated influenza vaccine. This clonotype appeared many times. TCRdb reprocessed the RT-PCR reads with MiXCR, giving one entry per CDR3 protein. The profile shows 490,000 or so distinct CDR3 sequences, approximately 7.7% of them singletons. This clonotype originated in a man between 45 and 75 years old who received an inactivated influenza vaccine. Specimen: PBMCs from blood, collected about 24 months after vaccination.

This CDR3 reads CSARGRQGRTGELFF. In DNA form, the CDR3 reads TGCAGTGCTAGAGGAAGACAGGGCCGCACCGGGGAGCTGTTTTTT. The chain recombines TRBV20-1 with TRBJ2-2; 7 nucleotides align to TRBD1. The V segment lost 1 base and the J segment 4 bases; nucleotides outside the gene matches: 6. Looked up from germline, CDR1 is DFQATT and CDR2 is SNEGSKA (reference sequence). CDR3 length: 15 amino acids.